What follows are 7 T cell receptor beta chains derived from one specimen sequenced in a study of spatial heterogeneity in lung cancer. Study-level points and caveats: Counts of expanded alpha and beta TCRs within tumors tracked the tumor nonsynonymous mutation count.

Their recognized antigens are unknown. As for time point: sample taken at primary tumor resection. TCRdb processed the 5' RACE reads anew with MiXCR; each CDR3 protein has one entry. The sample consists of fewer than 3,500 distinct CDR3 sequences, about 12% of them appearing once. The input for sequencing was lung tumor tissue, taken at surgery. The receptors were gathered from a male donor with early-stage non-small cell lung cancer.

This clonotype is medium-sized (0.01 to 0.1%) by share. The CDR3 here is CASSQGVDSGGELFF. In DNA form, the CDR3 reads TGTGCCAGCAGCCAAGGGGTCGATAGCGGCGGGGAGCTGTTTTTT. The genes are TRBV6-1 and TRBJ2-2, with D maybe TRBD2 (6 bases). Per the germline V gene, CDR1 is MNHNS and CDR2 is SASEGT. Between the trimmed V and J ends, which lost 6 bases and 7 bases, there was a span of 18 bases. The CDR3 consists of 15 residues.

Judged by abundance, this clonotype is medium-sized (0.01 to 0.1%). The chain couples TRBV10-3 to TRBJ2-7; 8 bases are a match to TRBD1. V shed 10 bases and J 3 bases; nucleotides not matched to a gene: 5. Germline V lookup: CDR1 ENHRY, CDR2 SYGVKD. CDR3 length: 12 residues. The CDR3 nucleotides read TGTGCCACCGGACAGGGATTCTACGAGCAGTACTTC. This gives the protein CATGQGFYEQYF.

This clonotype counts as medium-sized. V usage is TRBV29-1 and J usage is TRBJ2-7; D remains ambiguous. Per the germline V gene, CDR1 is SQVTM and CDR2 is ANQGSEA. The CDR3 has 12 amino acids. Between the trimmed V and J ends, which lost 3 bases and 5 bases, there was a span of 11 bases. CDR3 in amino acids: CSVEGDVNEQYF. CDR3 sequence (DNA): TGCAGCGTTGAGGGTGATGTGAACGAGCAGTACTTC.

By share, this clonotype ranks as medium-sized. The chain joins TRBV19 to TRBJ2-2; D remains ambiguous. Germline loops: CDR1 LNHDA, CDR2 SQIVND (reference sequence). The CDR3 length is 13 residues. With 4 bases removed from V and 0 bases from J, the gap between germline ends came to 3 bases. This CDR3 reads CASSNPNTGELFF. In DNA form, the CDR3 reads TGTGCCAGTAGTAACCCGAACACCGGGGAGCTGTTTTTT.

Within the sample, this clonotype is large. The chain has TRBV7-9 and TRBJ1-1, with no clear D. This CDR3 contains 15 residues. The V end was cut by 6 bases, the J end by 0 bases, with 14 bases between. Germline CDR1 and CDR2: SEHNR and FQNEAQ (reference sequence). CDR3 residues: CASRLTAALNTEAFF. Here the CDR3 DNA reads TGTGCCAGCAGGTTGACGGCAGCCCTGAACACTGAAGCTTTCTTT.

This clonotype is medium-sized by share. This CDR3 is CASRTHRDDTEAFF. In DNA form, the CDR3 reads TGCGCCAGCAGAACCCACAGGGATGACACTGAAGCTTTCTTT. The gene calls are TRBV5-1 and TRBJ1-1; perhaps TRBD1 as D (6 bases). The germline V gene encodes CDR1 SGHRS and CDR2 YFSETQ. The CDR3 spans 14 residues. V shed 5 bases and J shed 3 bases, with 14 bases lying between them.

The V gene is TRBV5-6, the J gene TRBJ2-7; TRBD1 aligns across 8 bases. The germline gives CDR1 SGHDT, CDR2 YYEEEE. V was clipped by 4 bases and J by 0 bases; unmatched bases: 3. The CDR3 runs to 14 residues. The DNA for the CDR3 is TGTGCCAGCAGCCCCGGACAGGGCTCCTACGAGCAGTACTTC. Translated, it gives CASSPGQGSYEQYF.